This TCR beta chain was observed in a study of blood T cell repertoires in COVID-19. The CDR3 runs to 15 residues. Germline V gene data show CDR1 as MGHRA and CDR2 as YSYEKL. The germline V and J ends were trimmed by 4 bases and 2 bases, with 12 bases remaining between them. Clones were read by immunoSEQ multiplex PCR, and TCRdb kept only the in-frame ones, dropping some. The sample yields around 80,000 clones, less than 85% seen once. V usage is TRBV4-1 and J usage is TRBJ2-1, with D possibly matching TRBD2 (6 bases). The clonotype was recovered from a human donor in a cohort sampled during active COVID-19. Sequenced material: peripheral blood. CDR3 DNA sequence: TGCGCCAGCAGCCTCTTGACTAGTGCCTACAATGAGCAGTTCTTC. Its translation is CASSLLTSAYNEQFF.